Shown below are 22 T cell receptor beta chains from a single sample sequenced in a study of shared clonotypes between healthy human individuals. Profiling relied on immunoSEQ multiplex PCR, and the TCRdb table lists in-frame clones only, not all of them. The sample has more than 900,000 clones; 70% to 80% are singletons. Material: memory CD4+ T cells from PBMCs. Indicated subset: CD45RA-negative fraction. The receptors were gathered from a man aged 18 to 29 in good health. Some clones in this sample may be carry-over from other donors' samples.

This clone appeared a single time. CDR3 DNA sequence: TGTGCTAGTGTCATGATTCAAGGGGAGGAGGTCACTGAAGCTTTCTTT. Translated, it gives CASVMIQGEEVTEAFF. V is TRBV12-5 and J is TRBJ1-1; D perhaps matches TRBD1 (5 bases). This CDR3 is built from 16 residues. CDR1 is LGHNT and CDR2 is FRNRAP in the germline V gene. V was trimmed by 7 bases and J by 4 bases, leaving 22 bases between them.

This clone occurred once. The chain combines TRBV6-4 with TRBJ1-2, with D possibly being TRBD1 (5 bases). V gave up 8 bases and J gave up 6 bases, with 19 bases separating them. The germline gives CDR1 MRHNA, CDR2 SNTAGT. The CDR3 consists of 14 residues. The chain's CDR3 is CASRANGAGNGYTF. The DNA for the CDR3 is TGTGCCAGCCGGGCCAACGGGGCGGGGAATGGCTACACCTTC.

V gene TRBV7-6 combines with J gene TRBJ2-3; a possible D gene is TRBD2 (5 bases). Germline loops: CDR1 SGHVS, CDR2 FNYEAQ. With 3 bases removed from V and 2 bases from J, the gap between germline ends came to 9 bases. This CDR3 is 14 amino acids long. This CDR3 is CASSLGGFTDTQYF. The DNA of the CDR3 is TGTGCCAGCAGCTTGGGCGGGTTCACAGATACGCAGTATTTT.

The chain couples TRBV5-1 to TRBJ1-4; D gene ambiguous. V lost 4 bases and J 5 bases, leaving 9 bases between the germline ends. CDR1 and CDR2 (germline): SGHRS, YFSETQ. The CDR3 length is 13 residues. The CDR3 spells CASSPQLNEKLFF. The CDR3 nucleotides are TGCGCCAGCAGCCCACAGTTAAATGAAAAACTGTTTTTT.

This clone appeared a few times. The rearrangement joins TRBV5-6 to TRBJ1-4, with D unresolved. Deletions cut 3 bases from V and 5 bases from J, with 5 bases between. Germline V gene data show CDR1 as SGHDT and CDR2 as YYEEEE. This CDR3 spans 12 amino acids. The CDR3 DNA follows: TGTGCCAGCAGCTCAGGAAATGAAAAACTGTTTTTT. Protein sequence: CASSSGNEKLFF.

The chain uses TRBV5-8 and TRBJ2-5; no reliable D call. Trimming cost V 1 base and J 4 bases, with 8 bases left between them. The CDR3 contains 13 residues. Germline V lookup: CDR1 SGHTS, CDR2 YDEGEE. The CDR3 bases are TGTGCCAGCAGCTTGAGCACACGAGAGACCCAGTACTTC. This encodes CASSLSTRETQYF.

The CDR3, as DNA: TGTGCCAGCACAGGGGAAAACTATGGCTACACCTTC. Protein sequence: CASTGENYGYTF. The J gene is TRBJ1-2, the V gene TRBV25-1, with D tentatively TRBD1 (6 bases). The CDR3 has 12 amino acids. From germline, CDR1 is MGHDK and CDR2 SYGVNS. V was trimmed by 7 bases and J by 2 bases, leaving 8 bases between them.

The CDR3 here is CASSLQGGLGTEAFF. In DNA, the CDR3 is TGTGCCAGCAGCTTACAGGGTGGGCTGGGGACTGAAGCTTTCTTT. The chain combines TRBV7-3 with TRBJ1-1, with TRBD1 as a possible D gene (5 bases). Per germline, CDR1 SGHTA and CDR2 FQGTGA. V was trimmed by 2 bases and J by 5 bases, leaving 15 bases between them. The CDR3 sequence is 15 residues long. Drawing the rest from reference TRBV7-3 and TRBJ1-1, the complete variable domain is GAGVSQTPSNKVTEKGKYVELRCDPISGHTALYWYRQSLGQGPEFLIYFQGTGAADDSGLPNDRFFAVRPEGSVSTLKIQRTERGDSAVYLCASSLQGGLGTEAFFGQGTRLTVV.

The chain links TRBV9 to TRBJ2-5, with TRBD2 as a possible D gene (5 bases). This CDR3 is 13 amino acids long. The V gene's germline CDR1 is SGDLS and CDR2 YYNGEE. V dropped 2 bases and J dropped 5 bases, with 10 bases sitting between them. CDR3 protein: CASSVLSGETQYF. CDR3 sequence (DNA): TGTGCCAGCAGCGTGCTTTCGGGGGAGACCCAGTACTTC.

CDR3 DNA: TGTGCCAGCCGGGGAGGGGTCGCGAACACCGGGGAGCTGTTTTTT. Its protein product is CASRGGVANTGELFF. The chain links TRBV14 to TRBJ2-2; TRBD2 matches at 7 bases. The CDR3 loop spans 15 amino acids. V dropped 8 bases and J dropped 0; count of bases not matched to a gene: 6. Germline CDR1 and CDR2: SGHDN and FVKESK.

J is TRBJ1-1 and V is TRBV7-2, with 7 nucleotides matching TRBD1. The length of the CDR3 is 14 residues. CDR1 and CDR2 from the germline V gene are SGHTA and FQGNSA. The V segment lost 1 base and the J segment 4 bases; nucleotides outside the gene matches: 3. This CDR3 reads CASSLDRGGTEAFF. CDR3 DNA sequence: TGTGCCAGCAGCTTAGACAGGGGAGGCACTGAAGCTTTCTTT.

CDR3 loop: CASNSGSTDTQYF. The CDR3 coding sequence is TGTGCCAGCAATAGCGGCTCCACAGATACGCAGTATTTT. J is TRBJ2-3 and V is TRBV6-5; the D gene is possibly TRBD2 (6 bases). The CDR3 runs 13 residues. Looked up from germline, CDR1 is MNHEY and CDR2 is SVGAGI. Trimming pared 7 bases from V and 2 bases from J, leaving 10 bases between.

Ten or more counts support this clone. The gene calls are TRBV20-1 and TRBJ1-1; possibly TRBD1 for D (5 bases). CDR1 is DFQATT and CDR2 is SNEGSKA in the germline V gene (reference sequence). Trimming took 5 bases from V and 8 from J, leaving 12 bases between them. The CDR3 sequence is 11 residues long. In DNA form, the CDR3 reads TGCAGTGCTGCGCTGGGGGTGGAAGCTTTCTTT. Residues: CSAALGVEAFF.

This clone has just one count. The gene calls are TRBV7-9 and TRBJ1-2; 9 bases match TRBD1. Trimming at V came to 6 bases and at J to 3 bases, leaving 17 bases not matched to a gene. The CDR3 sequence is 18 residues long. Germline assignment: CDR1 SEHNR and CDR2 FQNEAQ (reference sequence). CDR3 protein: CASRSEGGQGGIHYGYTF. CDR3 DNA: TGTGCCAGCAGGTCCGAGGGGGGACAGGGAGGAATTCACTATGGCTACACCTTC.

The chain has TRBV11-3 and TRBJ2-1; D is uncertain. V lost 0 bases and J 2 bases, leaving 5 bases between the germline ends. Germline V gene data show CDR1 as SGHNT and CDR2 as YENEEA. The CDR3 is 14 amino acids. This chain's CDR3 is CASSLDSTYNEQFF. In nucleotides, the CDR3 is TGTGCCAGCAGCTTAGATAGTACCTACAATGAGCAGTTCTTC.

CDR3 coding DNA: TGTGCCAGCAGCGAAATTTACCGGGACACCGGGGAGCTGTTTTTT. This sequence encodes CASSEIYRDTGELFF. The chain employs TRBV11-2 and TRBJ2-2, with D hard to call. V was pared by 5 bases and J by 3 bases, with 13 bases between. The germline V gene encodes CDR1 SGHAT and CDR2 FQNNGV. The CDR3 loop spans 15 amino acids.

This clone was counted once. This chain joins TRBV28 and TRBJ2-3; D is ambiguous. Germline V gives CDR1 MDHEN, CDR2 SYDVKM. The CDR3 extends over 16 amino acids. Trimming pared 3 bases from V and 0 bases from J, leaving 13 bases between. The CDR3 sequence: CASSFSAESSTDTQYF. For the CDR3, the DNA is TGTGCCAGCAGTTTCTCGGCAGAATCTAGCACAGATACGCAGTATTTT.

The V and J genes are TRBV28 and TRBJ2-7; 14 bases are a match to TRBD2. Germline V gives CDR1 MDHEN, CDR2 SYDVKM. J was trimmed by 6 bases and V by 6 bases; bases with no gene match: 13. CDR3 length equals 17 residues. CDR3 protein: CASSFPGLAGVTGEQYF. The CDR3 DNA reads as TGTGCCAGCAGCTTCCCGGGACTAGCGGGAGTAACGGGCGAGCAGTACTTC.

This chain connects TRBV4-3 to TRBJ1-1; D gene unclear. The CDR3 consists of 14 residues. Germline V gene lookup returns CDR1 LGHNA and CDR2 YSLEER. V gave up 1 base and J gave up 2 bases, with 8 bases separating them. This CDR3 reads CASSQVQDNTEAFF. The CDR3, as DNA: TGCGCCAGCAGCCAAGTCCAGGACAACACTGAAGCTTTCTTT.

This clone occurred a few times. The chain recombines TRBV19 with TRBJ2-1; D gene ambiguous. This CDR3 comprises 12 residues. Trimming took off 6 bases at V and 5 bases at J, with 8 bases between the two ends. Germline V gene sequence: CDR1 LNHDA, CDR2 SQIVND (reference sequence). The CDR3, as DNA: TGTGCCAGTAGGGGTTCTAACAATGAGCAGTTCTTC. This codes for CASRGSNNEQFF.

As to this clone: A read error is likely here: a far larger clone is one base away. Other DNA sequences in the sample encode the same CDR3. The chain has TRBV7-8 and TRBJ2-3; D is uncertain. The CDR3 is made up of 12 amino acids. The germline gives CDR1 SGHVS, CDR2 FQNEAQ. The V end lost 1 base, the J end lost 2 bases, and 1 base lay between the germline ends. The CDR3 nucleotides are TGTGCCAGCAGCTTAGACACAGATACGCAGTATTTT. This translates into CASSLDTDTQYF.

The CDR3 bases are TGTGCCAGCAGAAAGGGACTAGCGCAGCAGACCCAGTACTTC. This translates into CASRKGLAQQTQYF. V is TRBV6-1 and J is TRBJ2-5, with 10 bases identical to TRBD2. This CDR3 region has 14 residues. Germline CDR1 is MNHNS and CDR2 is SASEGT. The junction had 7 bases not matched to a gene; V was cut back by 6 bases and J by 6 bases.